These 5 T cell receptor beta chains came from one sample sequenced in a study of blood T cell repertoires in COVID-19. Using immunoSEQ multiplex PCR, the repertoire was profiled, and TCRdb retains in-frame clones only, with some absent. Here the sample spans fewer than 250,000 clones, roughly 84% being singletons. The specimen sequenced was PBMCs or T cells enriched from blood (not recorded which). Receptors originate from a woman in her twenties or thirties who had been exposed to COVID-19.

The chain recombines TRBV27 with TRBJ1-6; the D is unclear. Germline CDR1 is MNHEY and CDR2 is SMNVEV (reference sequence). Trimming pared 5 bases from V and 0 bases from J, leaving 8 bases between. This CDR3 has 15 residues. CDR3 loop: CASSTLSSYNSPLHF. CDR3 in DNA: TGTGCCAGCAGTACCCTGAGCTCCTATAATTCACCCCTCCACTTT.

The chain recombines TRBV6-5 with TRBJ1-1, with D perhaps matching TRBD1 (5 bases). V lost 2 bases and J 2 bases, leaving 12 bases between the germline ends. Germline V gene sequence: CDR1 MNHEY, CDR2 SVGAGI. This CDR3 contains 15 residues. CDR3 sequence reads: CASSYGGGLNTEAFF. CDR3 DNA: TGTGCCAGCAGTTACGGGGGAGGGCTTAACACTGAAGCTTTCTTT.

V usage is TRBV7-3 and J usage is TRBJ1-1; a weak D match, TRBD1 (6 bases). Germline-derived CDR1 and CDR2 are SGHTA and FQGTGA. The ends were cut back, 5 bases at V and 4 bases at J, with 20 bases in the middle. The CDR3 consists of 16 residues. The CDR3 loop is CASSPSLGQGFTEAFF. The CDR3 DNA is TGTGCCAGCAGCCCGTCTCTAGGGCAGGGGTTCACTGAAGCTTTCTTT. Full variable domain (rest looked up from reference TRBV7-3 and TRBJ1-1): GAGVSQTPSNKVTEKGKYVELRCDPISGHTALYWYRQSLGQGPEFLIYFQGTGAADDSGLPNDRFFAVRPEGSVSTLKIQRTERGDSAVYLCASSPSLGQGFTEAFFGQGTRLTVV.

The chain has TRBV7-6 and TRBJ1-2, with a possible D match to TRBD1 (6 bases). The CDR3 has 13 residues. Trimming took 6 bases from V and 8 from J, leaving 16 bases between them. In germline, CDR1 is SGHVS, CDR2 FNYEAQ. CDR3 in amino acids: CASRSNRADGYTF. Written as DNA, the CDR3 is TGTGCCAGCAGGTCCAACAGGGCTGACGGCTACACCTTC.

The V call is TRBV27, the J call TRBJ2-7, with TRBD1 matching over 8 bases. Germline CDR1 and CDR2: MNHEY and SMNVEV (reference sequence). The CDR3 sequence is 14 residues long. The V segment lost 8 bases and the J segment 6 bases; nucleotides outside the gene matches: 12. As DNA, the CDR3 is TGTGCCAGCCGCTTCGGACAGGGCTCTGGCGAGCAGTACTTC. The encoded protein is CASRFGQGSGEQYF.